The clone carrying this TCR beta chain showed up just once. CDR1 and CDR2 from the germline V gene are SGDLS and YYNGEE. The ends were cut back, 7 bases at V and 5 bases at J, with 18 bases in the middle. The CDR3 is made up of 14 amino acids. The entry originates in a study of cytomegalovirus exposure and HLA in healthy donors. PCR employed 60 Vbeta and 13 Jbeta primers. Here immunoSEQ multiplex PCR was the method, and the copy in TCRdb shows in-frame clones only, minus some. The data contain 150,000 to 170,000 clones, about four fifths of them singletons. The chain couples TRBV9 to TRBJ1-1, with D perhaps TRBD1 (5 bases). This receptor was obtained from a man younger than 45 in good health and CMV-seropositive. Sequencing input: PBMCs. CDR3 DNA: TGTGCCAGCGGTGAGGGGACTAGGTCAACTGAAGCTTTCTTT. This translates into CASGEGTRSTEAFF.